This TCR beta chain is from a study of CD8+CD57+ T cells in acquired aplastic anemia. TCR beta VDJ and CDR3 were profiled, and genomic DNA was the template. MiXCR, applied by TCRdb to the reads, yields one record per CDR3 protein. Here the sample spans about 290,000 distinct CDR3 sequences, about three fifths being singletons. All patients picked for sequencing had shown, by flow cytometry, an expansion of CD8+CD57+ cells. CDR1 is MGHDK and CDR2 is SYGVNS in the germline V gene. CDR3 length equals 16 residues. V lost 5 bases, J lost 3 bases, and 20 bases lay in between. This clonotype was found once. The clonotype originates from a human donor with aplastic anemia. The genes are TRBV25-1 and TRBJ2-7; no firm D call. The sequenced sample was sorted CD4+, CD8+, or CD8+CD57+ T cells (not recorded which) from PBMCs. This chain's CDR3 is CASSPPGAFPDYEQYF. CDR3 sequence (DNA): TGTGCCAGCAGTCCCCCTGGAGCTTTCCCCGACTACGAGCAGTACTTC.